A single sample is the source of the 16 T cell receptor beta chains below, sequenced in a study of blood T cell repertoires in COVID-19. Sequencing was performed with immunoSEQ multiplex PCR; in TCRdb, only in-frame clones are kept and a portion is missing. The table has under 100,000 clones, 80% to 90% seen once. The sequenced material came from peripheral blood. The receptor source for this set is a human donor in a cohort sampled during active COVID-19.

The rearrangement uses TRBV19 and TRBJ2-7, with D perhaps matching TRBD1 (6 bases). Germline V CDR1 and CDR2: LNHDA, SQIVND (reference sequence). V shed 4 bases and J shed 3 bases, with 16 bases lying between them. This CDR3 comprises 15 residues. The DNA of the CDR3 is TGTGCCAGTAGTAGGCCCCTACAGGGATACTACGAGCAGTACTTC. This sequence encodes CASSRPLQGYYEQYF.

This clone was counted a few times. V usage is TRBV18 and J usage is TRBJ2-5; D call uncertain. Germline CDR1 and CDR2: KGHSH and LQKENI. The V end was cut by 3 bases, the J end by 5 bases, with 13 bases between. The length of the CDR3 is 14 residues. The CDR3, as DNA: TGTGCCAGCTCACCCCCCACCACCCGGGAGACCCAGTACTTC. Translated, it gives CASSPPTTRETQYF.

The gene calls are TRBV7-6 and TRBJ2-2, with TRBD1 matching 9 bases. This CDR3 contains 16 residues. In germline, CDR1 is SGHVS, CDR2 FNYEAQ. V lost 5 bases, J lost 4 bases, and 8 bases stayed unmatched. The CDR3, as DNA: TGTGCCAGCAGCCGTGTCGGGACAGGGCCCACCGGGGAGCTGTTTTTT. Amino acids: CASSRVGTGPTGELFF.

The J gene is TRBJ1-2, the V gene TRBV3-1 (or the pseudogene TRBV3-2); the D gene is possibly TRBD1 (5 bases). CDR1 is LGHDT, CDR2 YNNKEL, per germline (reference sequence). The CDR3 contains 14 residues. The ends were cut back, 1 base at V and 2 bases at J, with 8 bases in the middle. The CDR3 is CASSQGGGNYGYTF. DNA of the CDR3: TGTGCCAGCAGCCAAGGGGGGGGGAACTATGGCTACACCTTC.

This clone was picked up a small number of times. The V call is TRBV25-1, the J call TRBJ1-2; 8 nucleotides agree with TRBD1. Germline V gene data show CDR1 as MGHDK and CDR2 as SYGVNS. The CDR3 runs to 15 residues. Germline trimming cut 6 bases from V and 1 base from J; bases unmatched to any gene: 7. CDR3 in amino acids: CASRKTGAVNYGYTF. In DNA form, the CDR3 reads TGTGCCAGCAGAAAGACAGGGGCCGTTAACTATGGCTACACCTTC.

This clone has a handful of counts. J is TRBJ2-7 and V is TRBV5-4; D is perhaps TRBD1 (6 bases). CDR1 is SGHNT, CDR2 YYREEE, per germline (reference sequence). The V gene lost 5 bases and the J gene lost 3 bases, with 15 bases spanning the gap. The CDR3 has 14 amino acids. DNA for the CDR3: TGTGCCAGCAGTAGACAGGACGGGATCTACGAGCAGTACTTC. This translates into CASSRQDGIYEQYF.

This clone has only a few counts. J is TRBJ1-6 and V is TRBV7-2, with no clear D. CDR1 is SGHTA, CDR2 FQGNSA, per germline. Deletions cut 5 bases from V and 5 bases from J, with 13 bases between. The CDR3 covers 15 residues. This CDR3 is CASSPRRGNNSPLHF. The CDR3 bases are TGTGCCAGCAGCCCCCGGCGGGGTAATAATTCACCCCTCCACTTT. Full variable domain (rest looked up from reference TRBV7-2 and TRBJ1-6): GAGVSQSPSNKVTEKGKDVELRCDPISGHTALYWYRQSLGQGLEFLIYFQGNSAPDKSGLPSDRFSAERTGGSVSTLTIQRTQQEDSAVYLCASSPRRGNNSPLHFGNGTRLTVT.

This clone was recorded only once. The chain carries TRBV10-3 and TRBJ2-1; the match to TRBD2 covers 10 bases. Looked up from germline, CDR1 is ENHRY and CDR2 is SYGVKD. The CDR3 covers 18 residues. V gave up 5 bases and J gave up 7 bases; unmatched junction bases: 17. The CDR3 sequence is CAISPGDLAGGRINEQFF. In DNA, the CDR3 is TGTGCCATCAGTCCGGGGGACTTAGCGGGGGGCCGCATTAATGAGCAGTTCTTC.

The V gene is TRBV10-3, the J gene TRBJ2-7; 9 positions match TRBD1. J gave up 6 bases and V 6 bases, and 6 bases lay outside the gene matches. The germline gives CDR1 ENHRY, CDR2 SYGVKD. This CDR3 is built from 13 residues. For the CDR3, the DNA is TGTGCCATCAGAGGGACAGGGAAGGGCGAGCAGTACTTC. Translation gives CAIRGTGKGEQYF.

The chain employs TRBV18 and TRBJ2-7; no clear D gene. V gave up 2 bases and J gave up 0 bases, with 8 bases separating them. CDR1 is KGHSH, CDR2 LQKENI, per germline. The CDR3 covers 14 residues. The CDR3 protein is CASSPVANSYEQYF. The CDR3 DNA reads TGTGCCAGCTCACCAGTCGCTAACTCCTACGAGCAGTACTTC.

J is TRBJ1-5 and V is TRBV6-1; 9 nucleotides align to TRBD1. The CDR3 is 16 amino acids. V was pared by 1 base and J by 5 bases, with 6 bases of the junction left unmatched. CDR1 is MNHNS, CDR2 SASEGT, per germline. CDR3 nucleotides: TGTGCCAGCAGTGAAGGAAGGACAGGGGTTTATCAGCCCCAGCATTTT. Amino acids: CASSEGRTGVYQPQHF.

The chain combines TRBV5-1 with TRBJ1-1; D might be TRBD1 (6 bases). V was clipped by 7 bases and J by 0 bases, with 13 bases between them. This CDR3 is built from 14 residues. From germline, CDR1 is SGHRS and CDR2 YFSETQ. The CDR3, as DNA: TGCGCCAGCCAACAGGGATCCATGAACACTGAAGCTTTCTTT. Translating it yields CASQQGSMNTEAFF. The complete variable domain, with remaining parts taken from reference TRBV5-1 and TRBJ1-1, reads KAGVTQTPRYLIKTRGQQVTLSCSPISGHRSVSWYQQTPGQGLQFLFEYFSETQRNKGNFPGRFSGRQFSNSRSEMNVSTLELGDSALYLCASQQGSMNTEAFFGQGTRLTVV.

The gene calls are TRBV5-1 and TRBJ2-3; 10 positions agree with TRBD2. The CDR3 contains 19 residues. Germline V gene lookup returns CDR1 SGHRS and CDR2 YFSETQ. V lost 4 bases, J lost 0 bases, and 14 bases stayed unmatched. The CDR3 coding sequence is TGCGCCAGCAGCCCCGGACTAAGGACTAGCGGTCCTAGCACAGATACGCAGTATTTT. It specifies CASSPGLRTSGPSTDTQYF.

The V call is TRBV5-6, the J call TRBJ1-2; TRBD1 agrees at 10 bases. The V gene's germline CDR1 is SGHDT and CDR2 YYEEEE. The CDR3 extends over 15 amino acids. Trimming took 6 bases from V and 2 from J; bases not matched to a gene: 7. DNA of the CDR3: TGTGCCAGCATCAAATGGGACAGGGGCAACTATGGCTACACCTTC. Its translation is CASIKWDRGNYGYTF.

The chain couples TRBV19 to TRBJ1-2; 8 positions agree with TRBD1. Trimming took 4 bases from V and 4 from J; bases not matched to a gene: 2. The CDR3 totals 13 residues. Germline assignment: CDR1 LNHDA and CDR2 SQIVND (reference sequence). The CDR3 here is CASSRTGLYGYTF. For the CDR3, the DNA is TGTGCCAGTAGTAGGACAGGGCTCTATGGCTACACCTTC.

The chain combines TRBV7-9 with TRBJ2-3, with TRBD2 identical over 9 bases. Germline assignment: CDR1 SEHNR and CDR2 FQNEAQ (reference sequence). The CDR3 has 16 amino acids. Unmatched junction bases numbered 8, after V lost 5 bases and J lost 2 bases. Here the CDR3 reads CASSLTSGWDTDTQYF. The CDR3 DNA sequence: TGTGCCAGCAGCCTCACTAGCGGGTGGGACACAGATACGCAGTATTTT.